The following is a TCR beta chain sequence with its context. This sample is part of a study of PD-L1 blockade in urothelial cancer. Across the whole study: After treatment start, blood was analyzed at 3 weeks (second dose) and at 6 weeks. The median number of T cells present in blood samples was some 140,000.

Noted time point: pretreatment peripheral blood. Disease in patients was locally advanced or metastatic urothelial carcinoma. The method was immunoSEQ multiplex PCR; TCRdb's version includes in-frame clones alone and lacks a portion of them. The sample holds around 82,000 clones, 84% seen once. The starting material was PBMCs, obtained around atezolizumab (anti-PD-L1) treatment. The TCR sequence derives from a man in his 60s with urothelial cancer.

The CDR3 sequence: CASSNGRTGGETQYF. The CDR3 region has the DNA TGTGCCAGTAGCAATGGACGGACCGGAGGGGAGACCCAGTACTTC. This sequence joins TRBV19 and TRBJ2-5; perhaps TRBD2 as D (6 bases). CDR3 length: 15 residues. The germline V gene has CDR1 LNHDA and CDR2 SQIVND (reference sequence). Trimming removed 6 bases from V and 5 bases from J, with 19 bases in between.